Reported below is one T cell receptor beta chain. Its binding antigen is unknown. Base qualities are not recorded, but no much larger clone differs from it by a single base. Library prep was done by PCR. This sample was sequenced with an Illumina HiSeq 2500. To reduce PCR and sequencing biases, unique molecular identifiers were built into the TCR beta cDNA libraries. Per 1 to 10 million input T cells, roughly 500,000 cDNA molecules were obtained, such that each molecule approximated one T cell. Patient libraries were prepared and sequenced with the same protocol used for the earlier healthy control dataset. Samples belonging to the same batch were prepared together, multiplexed and sequenced on a shared HiSeq lane. In the authors' own workflow: MIGEC handled the raw barcoded reads, throwing out single-read molecular identifier groups before consensus assembly and CDR3 extraction. VDJtools was used for post-analysis of the clonotype tables, with diversity normalized by down-sampling every dataset to the smallest sample size. To correct batch-related cross-sample contamination, repertoire overlap clustering matched CDR3 amino acid sequences but not nucleotide sequences. The public sequencing data were trimmed at Q25 with fastp and processed into clonotypes with MiXCR by TCRdb, which kept only in-frame beta chains. When rows share a CDR3 protein, they turn into one entry using the most common DNA and genes. The V and J calls reflect TCRdb's pipeline rather than the authors' work. The sample has about 770,000 distinct CDR3 sequences on record, about half of them singletons. The ten most abundant clones make up 4.9% of the sample.

The sample comes from a study of post-analysis software for immune sequencing data (dated by TCRdb to 2014 to 2015). The study in broad terms: Relapsing-remitting, secondary progressive and progressive-relapsing multiple sclerosis were recorded as disease courses, and subtype annotation was lacking for some patients. The multiple sclerosis patient repertoires were compared with approximately 11 previously published healthy control repertoires from donors aged about 6 to 26 years. A subset of samples was prepared in parallel using single-end sample barcoding, then pooled and co-amplified after Illumina adapter ligation.

Reading the germline V gene gives CDR1 LGHNA and CDR2 YSLEER. The junction shows trimming of 0 bases on V and 7 bases on J, and the gene matches do not reach 3 bases of it. Inclusive of the bounding cysteine and phenylalanine, the CDR3 is 15 residues long. The CDR3 DNA has 45 bases and is translated from base 1. To demonstrate the VDJtools post-analysis software, the study profiled TCR beta repertoires from the peripheral blood of about 13 young patients with multiple sclerosis. The multiple sclerosis patients were children and adolescents ranging in age from roughly 6 to 16 years. Overall results and qualifications from the work: Compared with controls, multiple sclerosis patients had significantly lower normalized Chao1 diversity, a finding suggesting substantial peripheral T-cell clonal expansion. When samples were clustered directly using the F measure, samples prepared in the same batch co-clustered strongly, which prompted a batch-effect correction. The control group was slightly older than the multiple sclerosis patient group. About five TRBV segments, including TRBV5-6, TRBV5-1 and TRBV20-1, were significantly more frequent in patients than controls.

This sequence uses TRBV4-3 and TRBJ1-4; TRBD1 lines up with 9 middle nucleotides. The receptor was derived from a girl aged 10 to 17 with multiple sclerosis. The material sequenced was blood. The CDR3 sequence is CASSQDRTGVEKLFF. In nucleotides, the sequence is TGCGCCAGCAGCCAAGATCGGACAGGGGTTGAAAAACTGTTTTTT.